This entry lists 17 T cell receptor beta chains sequenced from one sample in a study of radiation and T cells in renal cell carcinoma. Only in-frame clones appear in the TCRdb table, and some are missing; sequencing was by immunoSEQ multiplex PCR. Counted here are 25,000 to 40,000 clones, more than 65% occurring once; the ten biggest clones make up 25% to 40%. Indicated time point: blood 4 weeks post-SBRT, at nephrectomy. Specified treatment: 15 Gy SBRT to primary tumor, nephrectomy 4 weeks later. The source was blood, collected from a patient whose treatment included radiotherapy and nephrectomy. The receptor set was obtained from a man aged 60 to 75 with renal cell carcinoma.

The chain couples TRBV5-4 to TRBJ2-2; D may be TRBD1 (5 bases). Trimming cost V 4 bases and J 5 bases, with 21 bases left between them. Germline V gene sequence: CDR1 SGHNT, CDR2 YYREEE (reference sequence). This CDR3 region has 17 residues. Written as DNA, the CDR3 is TGTGCCAGCAGCCCAAACATCCAGGGAATAAAGACCGGGGAGCTGTTTTTT. This sequence encodes CASSPNIQGIKTGELFF.

The chain is built from TRBV5-1 and TRBJ2-1; D is perhaps TRBD1 (6 bases). Deletions cut 2 bases from V and 0 bases from J, with 9 bases between. Germline-derived CDR1 and CDR2 are SGHRS and YFSETQ. The length of the CDR3 is 15 residues. This CDR3 is CASSFTDSSYNEQFF. The DNA for the CDR3 is TGCGCCAGCAGCTTCACGGACAGCTCCTACAATGAGCAGTTCTTC.

J is TRBJ2-7 and V is TRBV2, with unresolved D. Germline V CDR1 and CDR2: SNHLY, FYNNEI. V lost 6 bases, J lost 4 bases, and 7 bases lay in between. The CDR3 extends over 11 amino acids. The DNA of the CDR3 is TGTGCCAGCAGGGGGTTTTACGAGCAGTACTTC. Its translation is CASRGFYEQYF.

The rearrangement links TRBV5-1 to TRBJ2-7; 11 bases match TRBD2. Losses at the gene ends were 0 bases for V and 1 base for J; bases not matched to a gene: 9. Germline CDR1 SGHRS, CDR2 YFSETQ. This CDR3 region has 18 residues. The CDR3 here is CASSLAASGRPTSYEQYF. The CDR3, as DNA: TGCGCCAGCAGCTTGGCAGCTAGCGGGAGGCCGACTTCCTACGAGCAGTACTTC.

The rearrangement uses TRBV7-2 and TRBJ1-4; D possibly corresponds to TRBD1 (5 bases). The CDR3 consists of 16 residues. Germline V gives CDR1 SGHTA, CDR2 FQGNSA. V lost 1 base and J lost 7, with 16 bases in between. CDR3 nucleotide sequence: TGTGCCAGCAGCTTAGGGCAGGGTGGGTCGAGTGAAAAACTGTTTTTT. Protein: CASSLGQGGSSEKLFF.

V and J are TRBV5-1 and TRBJ2-3, with TRBD2 as a possible D gene (6 bases). Germline V gene sequence: CDR1 SGHRS, CDR2 YFSETQ. The germline V and J ends were trimmed by 4 bases and 5 bases, with 11 bases remaining between them. The CDR3 covers 13 residues. CDR3 DNA sequence: TGCGCCAGCAGCACGGGGGACGAAGATACGCAGTATTTT. This gives the protein CASSTGDEDTQYF.

V gene TRBV5-4 combines with J gene TRBJ2-2, with TRBD2 matching over 9 bases. Germline CDR1 and CDR2: SGHNT and YYREEE (reference sequence). This CDR3 comprises 16 residues. The junction had 3 bases not matched to a gene; V was cut back by 0 bases and J by 3 bases. CDR3 bases: TGTGCCAGCAGCTTGGCTAGCGGGACGTACACCGGGGAGCTGTTTTTT. Translated: CASSLASGTYTGELFF.

This chain uses TRBV7-2 with TRBJ2-3; weak D call: TRBD2 (5 bases). The CDR3 covers 14 residues. The germline V and J ends were trimmed by 5 bases and 6 bases, with 15 bases remaining between them. CDR1 is SGHTA and CDR2 is FQGNSA in the germline V gene. The DNA for the CDR3 is TGTGCCAGCAGCCCTAGCTGGGGATTGGATACGCAGTATTTT. Translated, it gives CASSPSWGLDTQYF.

The V call is TRBV6-5, the J call TRBJ2-4, with TRBD2 identical over 13 bases. V trimming: 6 bases; J trimming: 9 bases; junction bases outside the gene matches: 8. The CDR3 consists of 15 residues. Germline lookup yields CDR1 MNHEY and CDR2 SVGAGI. The CDR3: CASSPGLAGVVIQYF. The CDR3 nucleotides read TGTGCCAGCAGCCCTGGACTAGCGGGAGTTGTCATTCAGTACTTC.

V is TRBV18 and J is TRBJ2-7; the match to TRBD2 covers 11 bases. The V and J ends lost 3 bases and 6 bases, in that order; junction bases with no gene match: 10. CDR3 length: 16 residues. CDR1 is KGHSH, CDR2 LQKENI, per germline. CDR3 protein: CASSPPLAGDVGEQYF. Here the CDR3 DNA reads TGTGCCAGCTCACCCCCACTAGCGGGAGATGTTGGCGAGCAGTACTTC.

The chain couples TRBV2 to TRBJ1-1; TRBD1 might be the D (5 bases). V shed 5 bases and J shed 5 bases, with 12 bases lying between them. Germline CDR1 is SNHLY and CDR2 is FYNNEI. The CDR3 totals 13 residues. The CDR3 spells CASSLLGETEAFF. The CDR3 DNA sequence: TGTGCCAGCAGTCTACTAGGGGAAACTGAAGCTTTCTTT. The full variable domain, with the rest looked up from reference TRBV2 and TRBJ1-1, is EPEVTQTPSHQVTQMGQEVILRCVPISNHLYFYWYRQILGQKVEFLVSFYNNEISEKSEIFDDQFSVERPDGSNFTLKIRSTKLEDSAMYFCASSLLGETEAFFGQGTRLTVV.

This rearrangement joins TRBV5-8 to TRBJ1-5, with D perhaps TRBD1 (5 bases). The CDR3 runs to 15 residues. The germline CDR1 and CDR2 sequences are SGHTS and YDEGEE. The ends were cut back, 3 bases at V and 1 base at J, with 11 bases in the middle. The DNA of the CDR3 is TGTGCCAGCAGCTGGACGGGGGGGAGCAATCAGCCCCAGCATTTT. Residues: CASSWTGGSNQPQHF.

The V gene is TRBV7-3, the J gene TRBJ1-3; D not certain. V shed 4 bases and J shed 0 bases, with 7 bases lying between them. Germline CDR1 is SGHTA and CDR2 is FQGTGA. The CDR3 consists of 14 residues. DNA for the CDR3: TGTGCCAGCAGCTCCGAGCCCTCTGGAAACACCATATATTTT. Amino acids: CASSSEPSGNTIYF.

The rearrangement uses TRBV9 and TRBJ2-1; D is ambiguous. V gave up 4 bases and J gave up 0 bases, with 8 bases separating them. The CDR3 has 14 residues. Germline lookup yields CDR1 SGDLS and CDR2 YYNGEE. Here the CDR3 reads CASSPPISYNEQFF. CDR3 nucleotides: TGTGCCAGCAGCCCCCCGATCTCCTACAATGAGCAGTTCTTC. The entire variable domain, with the rest obtained from reference TRBV9 and TRBJ2-1, is as follows: DSGVTQTPKHLITATGQRVTLRCSPRSGDLSVYWYQQSLDQGLQFLIQYYNGEERAKGNILERFSAQQFPDLHSELNLSSLELGDSALYFCASSPPISYNEQFFGPGTRLTVL.

CDR3 residues: CASSARGQEYF. CDR3 sequence (DNA): TGTGCCAGCAGTGCCCGGGGGCAGGAGTACTTC. V is TRBV27 and J is TRBJ2-7, with D perhaps being TRBD1 or TRBD2 (6 bases each). The CDR3 is 11 amino acids. Per germline, CDR1 MNHEY and CDR2 SMNVEV (reference sequence). V was trimmed by 5 bases and J by 11 bases, leaving 13 bases between them.

This clone is a singleton in its sample. The rearrangement joins TRBV2 to TRBJ1-5; 11 nucleotides align to TRBD1. Unmatched junction bases numbered 7, after V lost 6 bases and J lost 6 bases. The CDR3 has 15 amino acids. Germline-derived CDR1 and CDR2 are SNHLY and FYNNEI. The CDR3: CASRADRGPGQPQHF. As DNA, the CDR3 is TGTGCCAGCAGGGCGGACAGGGGGCCCGGTCAGCCCCAGCATTTT. Using reference TRBV2 and TRBJ1-5 for the parts outside the CDR3, the full variable domain is EPEVTQTPSHQVTQMGQEVILRCVPISNHLYFYWYRQILGQKVEFLVSFYNNEISEKSEIFDDQFSVERPDGSNFTLKIRSTKLEDSAMYFCASRADRGPGQPQHFGDGTRLSIL.

The V call is TRBV5-6, the J call TRBJ1-2; TRBD1 matches at 9 bases. Germline loops: CDR1 SGHDT, CDR2 YYEEEE. The CDR3 length is 15 residues. V was clipped by 2 bases and J by 6 bases; unmatched bases: 8. The CDR3 loop is CASSFGTGRGNGYTF. The CDR3 nucleotides are TGTGCCAGCAGCTTCGGGACAGGGCGCGGGAATGGCTACACCTTC.